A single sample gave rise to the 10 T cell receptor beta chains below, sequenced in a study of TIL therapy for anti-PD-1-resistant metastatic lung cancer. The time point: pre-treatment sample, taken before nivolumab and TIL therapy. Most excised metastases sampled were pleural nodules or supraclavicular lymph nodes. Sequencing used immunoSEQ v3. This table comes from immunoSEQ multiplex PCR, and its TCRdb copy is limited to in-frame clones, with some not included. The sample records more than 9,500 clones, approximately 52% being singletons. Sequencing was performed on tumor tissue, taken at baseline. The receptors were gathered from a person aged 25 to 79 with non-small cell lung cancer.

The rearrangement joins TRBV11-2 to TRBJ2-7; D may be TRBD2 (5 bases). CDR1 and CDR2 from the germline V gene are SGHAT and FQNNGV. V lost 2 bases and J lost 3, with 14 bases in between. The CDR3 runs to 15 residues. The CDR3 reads CASSLTRGSGYEQYF. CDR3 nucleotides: TGTGCCAGCAGCTTAACTCGGGGATCGGGCTACGAGCAGTACTTC.

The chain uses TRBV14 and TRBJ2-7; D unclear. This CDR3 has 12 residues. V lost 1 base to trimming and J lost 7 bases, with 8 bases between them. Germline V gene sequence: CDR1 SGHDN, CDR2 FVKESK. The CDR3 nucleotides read TGTGCCAGCAGCCAAGTCTCCCATGAGCAGTACTTC. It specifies CASSQVSHEQYF.

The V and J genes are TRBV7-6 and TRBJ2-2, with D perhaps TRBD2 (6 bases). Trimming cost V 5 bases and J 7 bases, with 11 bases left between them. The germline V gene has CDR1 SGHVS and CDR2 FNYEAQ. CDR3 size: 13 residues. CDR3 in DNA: TGTGCCAGCAGCGGGACTCTCCTCGGGGAGCTGTTTTTT. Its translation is CASSGTLLGELFF.

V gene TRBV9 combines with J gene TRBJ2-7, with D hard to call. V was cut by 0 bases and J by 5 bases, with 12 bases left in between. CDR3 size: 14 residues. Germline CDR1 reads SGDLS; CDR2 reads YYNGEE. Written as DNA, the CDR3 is TGTGCCAGCAGCGTAGACCCCGTTGACAACGAGCAGTACTTC. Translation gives CASSVDPVDNEQYF.

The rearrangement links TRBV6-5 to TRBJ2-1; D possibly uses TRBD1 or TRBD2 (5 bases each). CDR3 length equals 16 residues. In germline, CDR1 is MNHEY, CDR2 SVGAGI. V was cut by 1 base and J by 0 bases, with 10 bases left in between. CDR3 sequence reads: CASSYWGSRSYNEQFF. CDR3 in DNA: TGTGCCAGCAGTTACTGGGGGAGCCGCTCCTACAATGAGCAGTTCTTC.

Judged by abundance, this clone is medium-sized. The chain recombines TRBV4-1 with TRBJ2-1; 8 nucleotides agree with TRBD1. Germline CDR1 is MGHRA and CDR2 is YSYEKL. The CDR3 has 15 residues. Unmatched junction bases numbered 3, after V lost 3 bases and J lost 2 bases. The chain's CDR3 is CASSQWTGTYNEQFF. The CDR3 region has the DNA TGCGCCAGCAGCCAGTGGACAGGGACCTACAATGAGCAGTTCTTC.

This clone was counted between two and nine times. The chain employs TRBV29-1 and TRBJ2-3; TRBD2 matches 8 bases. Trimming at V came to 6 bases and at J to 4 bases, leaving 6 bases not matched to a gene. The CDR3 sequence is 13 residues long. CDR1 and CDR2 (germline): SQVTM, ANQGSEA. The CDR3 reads CSVLAGRADTQYF. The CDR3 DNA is TGCAGCGTCTTAGCGGGACGTGCAGATACGCAGTATTTT.

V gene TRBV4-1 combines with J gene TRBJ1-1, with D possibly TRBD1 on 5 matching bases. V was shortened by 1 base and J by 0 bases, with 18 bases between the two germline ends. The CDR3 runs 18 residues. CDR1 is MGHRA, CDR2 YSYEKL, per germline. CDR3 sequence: CASSQAGALGDMNTEAFF. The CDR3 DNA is TGCGCCAGCAGCCAAGCAGGAGCCTTGGGGGATATGAACACTGAAGCTTTCTTT.

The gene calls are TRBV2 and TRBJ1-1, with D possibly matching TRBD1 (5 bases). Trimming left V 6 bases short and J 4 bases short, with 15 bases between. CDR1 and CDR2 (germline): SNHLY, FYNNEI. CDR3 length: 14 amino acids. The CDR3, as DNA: TGTGCCAGCAGCTCCCAGGCTGGGGGCACTGAAGCTTTCTTT. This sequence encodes CASSSQAGGTEAFF.

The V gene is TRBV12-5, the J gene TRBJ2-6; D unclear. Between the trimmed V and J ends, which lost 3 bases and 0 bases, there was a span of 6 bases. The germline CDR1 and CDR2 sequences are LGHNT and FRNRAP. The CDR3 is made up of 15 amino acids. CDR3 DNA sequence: TGTGCTAGTGGTTTCGGCATCTCTGGGGCCAACGTCCTGACTTTC. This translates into CASGFGISGANVLTF.